This is a list of T cell receptor beta chains from one sample in a study of T-cell reconstitution after alpha-beta-depleted transplantation in children. TCRdb ran MiXCR on the PCR reads and lists one entry per CDR3 protein. The table lists around 530,000 distinct CDR3 sequences, 30% to 35% of them singletons, with 2% to 2.5% in the top ten. The sequenced sample was PBMCs from the stem cell graft donor, obtained from the stem cell graft. The source of these receptors is a human donor who donated a stem cell graft to a child with aplastic anemia. Both conserved end residues are part of each CDR3. The D gene is left open where the match is weak. Not all rows give a size; the values are once, few, many and, for expanded clones, a class.

length	V	size	D	J	DNA	CDR3
15	TRBV4-1	few	TRBD1	TRBJ1-1	TGCGCCAGCAGCCAAGGGACAGGGGGAGATACTGAAGCTTTCTTT	CASSQGTGGDTEAFF
11	TRBV30	few	NA	TRBJ1-1	TGTGCCTGGAGTGCTCAGGGGGAAGCTTTCTTT	CAWSAQGEAFF
18	TRBV5-1	NA	NA	TRBJ1-3	TGCGCCAGCAGCTTTAAAGGGTGGTCGGGGAACTCTGGAAACACCATATATTTT	CASSFKGWSGNSGNTIYF
16	TRBV4-3	once	TRBD1	TRBJ2-1	TGCGCCAGCAGCCAAGAGACAGGGGCAACCTACAATGAGCAGTTCTTC	CASSQETGATYNEQFF
15	TRBV12-3/TRBV12-4	few	NA	TRBJ1-5	TGTGCCAGCACCCGGTGGGGGGATGGGAATCAGCCCCAGCATTTT	CASTRWGDGNQPQHF
16	TRBV5-1	few	TRBD2	TRBJ2-1	TGCGCCAGCAGCTTGGATGCGACTAGCAAGTCCTATGAGCAGTTCTTC	CASSLDATSKSYEQFF
17	TRBV5-6	few	NA	TRBJ1-1	TGTGCCAGCAGCTTGCTTAGGGCCCTAGGGGGGAACACTGAAGCTTTCTTT	CASSLLRALGGNTEAFF
15	TRBV12-3/TRBV12-4	NA	NA	TRBJ1-2	TGTGCCAGCAGTTTTAGGGGGGACGGCGGTGATGGCTACACCTTC	CASSFRGDGGDGYTF
17	TRBV3-1	NA	NA	TRBJ2-1	TGTGCCAGCAGGATTGGCTTGGCGGGCCCAGGAGACAATGAGCAGTTCTTC	CASRIGLAGPGDNEQFF
15	TRBV11-2	NA	NA	TRBJ2-1	TGTGCCAGCAGCGAGTCAGCAGGACATTCCAATGAGCAGTTCTTC	CASSESAGHSNEQFF
17	TRBV24-1	few	TRBD2	TRBJ2-1	TGTGCCACCAGTGATTTGCGGGCGGGAGGGTCCCGGAATGAGCAGTTCTTC	CATSDLRAGGSRNEQFF
14	TRBV29-1	few	NA	TRBJ2-3	TGCAGCGTCCACCTCGCGCCAACGGCAGATACGCAGTATTTT	CSVHLAPTADTQYF
15	TRBV9	NA	TRBD2	TRBJ2-5	TGTGCCAGCAGCGTTTCTGCGGGAGGTGGGGAGACCCAGTACTTC	CASSVSAGGGETQYF
12	TRBV7-9	NA	NA	TRBJ1-1	TGTGCCAGCACGCAGGGGAACACTGAAGCTTTCTTT	CASTQGNTEAFF
13	TRBV19	NA	NA	TRBJ1-4	TGTGCCAGCCGACAAGCAACTAATGAAAAACTGTTTTTT	CASRQATNEKLFF
14	TRBV6-1	few	TRBD2	TRBJ2-7	TGTGCCAGCAGTCTAGCGGACTCTTTCTACGAGCAGTACTTC	CASSLADSFYEQYF
14	TRBV5-4	NA	TRBD1	TRBJ1-2	TGTGCCAGCAGGTCACAGGGGGAGAACTATGGCTACACCTTC	CASRSQGENYGYTF
15	TRBV9	NA	TRBD2	TRBJ2-1	TGTGCCAGCAGCGTTGAACTAGCGGGGGGGAATGAGCAGTTCTTC	CASSVELAGGNEQFF
15	TRBV7-2	NA	NA	TRBJ2-2	TGTGCCAGCAGCTTAGCCTCCCGGGGGACCGGGGAGCTGTTTTTT	CASSLASRGTGELFF
13	TRBV15	NA	NA	TRBJ1-2	TGTGCCACCAGCCCGACAGTGAACTATGGCTACACCTTC	CATSPTVNYGYTF
15	TRBV5-5	NA	NA	TRBJ1-1	TGTGCCAGCAGCTATGGGGGTCAGGGTGTCACTGAAGCTTTCTTT	CASSYGGQGVTEAFF
15	TRBV10-3	few	NA	TRBJ2-5	TGTGCCATCAGTGAGGGCCTAGCGAGACAAGAGACCCAGTACTTC	CAISEGLARQETQYF
13	TRBV20-1	few	TRBD1	TRBJ2-5	TGCAGTGCTAGGGGACAGTCGCTAGAGACCCAGTACTTC	CSARGQSLETQYF
11	TRBV29-1	NA	NA	TRBJ1-1	TGCAGCGCGGGGCCAAACACTGAAGCTTTCTTT	CSAGPNTEAFF
14	TRBV23-1	NA	NA	TRBJ2-7	TGCGCCAGTCTCCGTGAATTGAAGATCTACGAGCAGTACTTC	CASLRELKIYEQYF
14	TRBV15	NA	NA	TRBJ2-3	TGTGCCACCAGCAGCTACGAGGGTACAGATACGCAGTATTTT	CATSSYEGTDTQYF
14	TRBV6-5	NA	NA	TRBJ2-3	TGTGCCAGCAGTTACTCGTCCGTCTCAGATACGCAGTATTTT	CASSYSSVSDTQYF
13	TRBV19	NA	TRBD2	TRBJ2-1	TGTGCCAGTAGTCTCCGACTAGCGGGAGGGGAGTTCTTC	CASSLRLAGGEFF
12	TRBV20-1	few	NA	TRBJ1-6	TGCAGTGCTAGTTTACGGGTATCACCCCTCCACTTT	CSASLRVSPLHF
14	TRBV5-1	NA	NA	TRBJ2-2	TGCGCCAGCAGCTTTTCCCGACCGGGCGGGGAGCTGTTTTTT	CASSFSRPGGELFF
22	TRBV16	NA	NA	TRBJ1-5	TGTGCCAGCAGCCAATTCCGACTGCGTTTCAGCGAGGTCGGTCGGAGCAATCAGCCCCAGCATTTT	CASSQFRLRFSEVGRSNQPQHF
16	TRBV20-1	NA	TRBD1	TRBJ2-6	TGCAGTGCCCCGACAGGGGGAAACTCTGGGGCCAACGTCCTGACTTTC	CSAPTGGNSGANVLTF
15	TRBV6-1	few	NA	TRBJ2-7	TGTGCCAGCAGCCTAGAAGGGGCTAGGTCCTACGAGCAGTACTTC	CASSLEGARSYEQYF
15	TRBV5-8	NA	NA	TRBJ1-2	TGTGCCAGCAGCTGGGGGGGGCTACAGAACTATGGCTACACCTTC	CASSWGGLQNYGYTF
14	TRBV11-2	NA	NA	TRBJ2-5	TGTGCCAGCAGCCCCCTCGAGGCGCGTGAGACCCAGTACTTC	CASSPLEARETQYF
20	TRBV21-1	NA	NA	TRBJ1-2	TGTGCCAGCAGCAAATTAAGTCGGGGACCTACCGGGACAGGGAACTATGGCTACACCTTC	CASSKLSRGPTGTGNYGYTF
14	TRBV20-1	NA	NA	TRBJ2-1	TGCAGTGCTTTAGGGGCGAATTCCTACAATGAGCAGTTCTTC	CSALGANSYNEQFF
16	TRBV5-1	few	TRBD1	TRBJ1-2	TGCGCCAGCAGCTTATACCCGACAGGGAGTAACTATGGCTACACCTTC	CASSLYPTGSNYGYTF
15	TRBV6-5	few	NA	TRBJ2-7	TGTGCCAGCAGTTACTCACGGGGTTCCCCTTACGAGCAGTACTTC	CASSYSRGSPYEQYF
15	TRBV11-3	NA	NA	TRBJ2-1	TGTGCCAGCAGCCCCCCACGGGCTGGATACAATGAGCAGTTCTTC	CASSPPRAGYNEQFF
15	TRBV12-3/TRBV12-4	NA	TRBD1	TRBJ1-1	TGTGCCAGCAGTGACACGGACAGGACGAACACTGAAGCTTTCTTT	CASSDTDRTNTEAFF
12	TRBV14	few	NA	TRBJ2-3	TGTGCCAGCAGCCAGAGGGCAGATACGCAGTATTTT	CASSQRADTQYF
16	TRBV20-1	NA	TRBD2	TRBJ2-5	TGCAGTGCTAGGAAGGCTAGCGGCCCTCAATGGGAGACCCAGTACTTC	CSARKASGPQWETQYF
15	TRBV10-3	few	NA	TRBJ1-5	TGTGCCATCAGTTTGGGGGGCTCGGGCAATCAGCCCCAGCATTTT	CAISLGGSGNQPQHF
16	TRBV5-1	NA	TRBD2	TRBJ2-2	TGCGCCAGCAGCCCTCGGACTAGCGGGAGTTCCGGGGAGCTGTTTTTT	CASSPRTSGSSGELFF
14	TRBV5-1	NA	NA	TRBJ1-4	TGCGCCAGCAGCTTGAGCGACGCTAGTGAAAAACTGTTTTTT	CASSLSDASEKLFF
14	TRBV20-1	few	NA	TRBJ2-3	TGCAGTGCCCGTCTAGCGATTAGCACAGATACGCAGTATTTT	CSARLAISTDTQYF
16	TRBV20-1	NA	NA	TRBJ2-1	TGCAGTGCTAGTGGGCCCTACGCGGGAATGTTGAATGAGCAGTTCTTC	CSASGPYAGMLNEQFF
13	TRBV12-3/TRBV12-4	NA	NA	TRBJ2-7	TGTGCCAGCAGCCCTCCCAGGGACTACGAGCAGTACTTC	CASSPPRDYEQYF
16	TRBV9	NA	TRBD2	TRBJ2-5	TGTGCCAGCAGCGTAGGAGGAGCGGGAGTAAGAGAGACCCAGTACTTC	CASSVGGAGVRETQYF
14	TRBV5-1	NA	NA	TRBJ2-5	TGCGCCAGCAGCTTGGGTCAGGCTAAAGAGACCCAGTACTTC	CASSLGQAKETQYF
15	TRBV19	once	TRBD2	TRBJ2-1	TGTGCCAGCCATCAGACTAGCGGGAGGCGCAATGAGCAGTTCTTC	CASHQTSGRRNEQFF
12	TRBV6-2/TRBV6-3	NA	NA	TRBJ2-5	TGTGCCAGCAGGCCGCGACAGGCCGAGATGTACTTC	CASRPRQAEMYF